This TCR beta chain was retrieved from a study of blood T cell repertoires in COVID-19 (dated by TCRdb to 2020 to 2021). Regarding the complete study: The collaborator samples originated in the United States, Italy and Spain and spanned the acute and convalescent phases of COVID-19. The repertoires were released in a freely available public database intended as a resource for research on the immune response to SARS-CoV-2. The prospective study material was composed of cDNA or gDNA derived from T cells, B-cell-depleted T cells, or PBMCs. Where available, HLA class I and class II types were taken from metadata supplied by the sample provider and were not determined by assay-based typing. A de-identified subject ID, COVID-19 status, age in years and sex were almost always included in the sample metadata. The dataset comprised deeply sampled blood TCRbeta repertoires from subjects exposed to, actively infected with, or recovered from COVID-19. Samples were obtained from the ongoing ImmuneRACE study (first 160 participants) and from 1,000 to 1,500 subjects provided by 6 global collaborators. Summary of the overall study and its limitations: The amount of clinical and demographic metadata varied by source and participant and was provided uncurated.

Via the germline V gene, CDR1 is SGHAT and CDR2 FQNNGV. Reading from cysteine to phenylalanine, the CDR3 counts 17 amino acids. Kept here is only the CDR3 DNA, which spans 51 bases and is read in frame from base 1. After removal of 0 bases from V and 5 bases from J, the junction retains 10 bases not matched to a gene. TCRbeta CDR3 regions were amplified from genomic DNA by means of the immunoSEQ Assay, a bias-controlled multiplex PCR. In the authors' own workflow: The number of nucleated cells in each sample was estimated from the amplification of reference gene primers within the assay. To quantify the absolute abundance of each unique TCRbeta CDR3 rearrangement, sequence reads were collapsed and filtered. For each sample, productive Simpson clonality was calculated as the square root of Simpson's diversity index across productive rearrangements. TCRdb holds this immuneACCESS table with in-frame rearrangements only. Some clones are missing; in checked studies, unresolved V genes explain under half, and the rest has no known cause. D and trimming were read from the DNA, whereas the V and J calls and clone size are those reported in that table. For this sample the table gives about 79,000 clones, of which about 89% were detected only once. The leading ten clones occupy about 15% of the sample.

The collaborating institutions used their own protocols to collect whole blood in K2EDTA tubes. For TCRbeta analysis, collaborators shipped samples as frozen whole blood, isolated PBMCs, or DNA extracted from either of those sample types. Notes on this clone: This receptor's antigen is unknown. No base quality information exists; no much larger clone differs at one position.

The clonotype comes from a man between 65 and 79 years old with active or convalescent COVID-19. The chain is assembled from TRBV11-2 and TRBJ2-7; 10 junctional bases match TRBD2. What was sequenced was peripheral blood. The sequenced DNA is TGTGCCAGCAGCTTAGATATTCGGCTAGCGGGAGACCACGAGCAGTACTTC. It codes for CASSLDIRLAGDHEQYF.